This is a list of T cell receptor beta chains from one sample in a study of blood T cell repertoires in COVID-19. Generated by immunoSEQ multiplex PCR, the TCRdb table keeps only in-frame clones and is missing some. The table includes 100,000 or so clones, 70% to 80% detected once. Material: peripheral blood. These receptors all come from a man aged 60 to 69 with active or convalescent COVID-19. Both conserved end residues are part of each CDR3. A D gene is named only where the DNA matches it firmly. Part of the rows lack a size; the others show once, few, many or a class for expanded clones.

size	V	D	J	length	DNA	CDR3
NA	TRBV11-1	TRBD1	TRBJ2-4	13	TGTGCCAGCAGCTTTGGCAGGGGGAACATTCAGTACTTC	CASSFGRGNIQYF
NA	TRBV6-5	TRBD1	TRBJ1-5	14	TGTGCCAGCATTATGGACAGGGGCAATCAGCCCCAGCATTTT	CASIMDRGNQPQHF
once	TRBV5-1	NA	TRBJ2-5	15	TGCGCCTCTACTAAAAGTAGCAAGTCTGAAGAGACCCAGTACTTC	CASTKSSKSEETQYF
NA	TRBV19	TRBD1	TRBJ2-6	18	TGTGCCAGTAGCCTTCGACAGGGTTCCAACTCTGGGGCCAACGTCCTGACTTTC	CASSLRQGSNSGANVLTF
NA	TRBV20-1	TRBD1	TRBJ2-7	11	TGCAGTGCCTTAACAGGGGCCGAGCAGTACTTC	CSALTGAEQYF
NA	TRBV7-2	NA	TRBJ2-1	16	TGTGCCAGCAGCTTATACGGGGTAACGGCCTACAATGAGCAGTTCTTC	CASSLYGVTAYNEQFF
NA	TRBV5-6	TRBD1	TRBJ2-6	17	TGTGCCAGCAGGGGACAGATACTATACTCTGGGGCCAACGTCCTGACTTTC	CASRGQILYSGANVLTF
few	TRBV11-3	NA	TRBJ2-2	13	TGTGCCAGCAGCTTTGAGGGAACCGGGGAGCTGTTTTTT	CASSFEGTGELFF
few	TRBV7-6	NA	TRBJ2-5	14	TGTGCCAGCAGCTTGGCCCCGGGGGTGGAGACCCAGTACTTC	CASSLAPGVETQYF
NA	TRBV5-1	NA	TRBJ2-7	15	TGCGCCAGCAGCTTGGAAGGGGTGGGAAGCGACGAGCAGTACTTC	CASSLEGVGSDEQYF
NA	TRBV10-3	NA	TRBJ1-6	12	TGTGCCGCCGGGACTCCACGGGGGACCCTCCACTTT	CAAGTPRGTLHF
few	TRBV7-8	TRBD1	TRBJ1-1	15	TGTGCCAGCAGCTTAAGGGGGCGCGGGGTCACTGAAGCTTTCTTT	CASSLRGRGVTEAFF
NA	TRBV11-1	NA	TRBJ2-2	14	TGTGCCAGCAGCTTAAACGCGAACGGCGGGGAGCTGTTTTTT	CASSLNANGGELFF
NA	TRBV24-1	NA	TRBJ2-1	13	TGTGCCACCAGCCGGGACTTATACAATGAGCAGTTCTTC	CATSRDLYNEQFF
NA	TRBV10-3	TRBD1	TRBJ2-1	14	TGTGCCATCAGTGGGCAGGGGGCGACGAATGAGCAGTTCTTC	CAISGQGATNEQFF
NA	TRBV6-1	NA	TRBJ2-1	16	TGTGCCAGCAGTGAATGGGTGGGGACTTCCTACAATGAGCAGTTCTTC	CASSEWVGTSYNEQFF
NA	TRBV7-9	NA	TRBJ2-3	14	TGTGCCAGCAAACGGAGATCTAGCACAGATACGCAGTATTTT	CASKRRSSTDTQYF
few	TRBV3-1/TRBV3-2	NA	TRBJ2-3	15	TGTGCCAGCAGCCAAGTGGGCGGGAGCACAGATACGCAGTATTTT	CASSQVGGSTDTQYF
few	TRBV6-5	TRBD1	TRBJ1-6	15	TGTGCCAGCAGTCCCCGGGACAGGAGTAATTCACCCCTCCACTTT	CASSPRDRSNSPLHF
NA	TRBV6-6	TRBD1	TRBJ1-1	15	TGTGCCAGCAGTTACGACAGGGGGAGAGGCACTGAAGCTTTCTTT	CASSYDRGRGTEAFF
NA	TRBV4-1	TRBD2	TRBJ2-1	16	TGCGCCAGCAGCCAAGGATCTAGCGGGAGTTACAATGAGCAGTTCTTC	CASSQGSSGSYNEQFF
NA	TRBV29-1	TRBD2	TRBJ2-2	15	TGCAGCGTTGGGGGAGGGGCCGGGGACACCGGGGAGCTGTTTTTT	CSVGGGAGDTGELFF
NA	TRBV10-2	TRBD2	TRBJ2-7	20	TGCGCCAGCAGTGAATTCTATCCAAATAGGGAACTAGCGGGAGGGTACGAGCAGTACTTC	CASSEFYPNRELAGGYEQYF
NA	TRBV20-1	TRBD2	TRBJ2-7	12	TGCAGTGCTAGTGCGGGAGGGCGCGAGCAGTACTTC	CSASAGGREQYF
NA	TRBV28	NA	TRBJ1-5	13	TGTGCCAGCAGACGGTATAGCAATCAGCCCCAGCATTTT	CASRRYSNQPQHF
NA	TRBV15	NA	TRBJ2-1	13	TGTGCCACCAGCAAAAACAGGGTTAGGGAGCAGTTCTTC	CATSKNRVREQFF
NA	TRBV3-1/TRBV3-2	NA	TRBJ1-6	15	TGTGCCAGCAGCCGCGGCGGGGGGGAGAATTCACCCCTCCACTTT	CASSRGGGENSPLHF
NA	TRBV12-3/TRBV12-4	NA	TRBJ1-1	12	TGTGCCAGCAGTCGGACATATTATGGAGCTTTCTTT	CASSRTYYGAFF
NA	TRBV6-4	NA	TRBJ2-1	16	TGTGCCAGCAGTGATGTCCACGGCACGGGGAACAATGAGCAGTTCTTC	CASSDVHGTGNNEQFF
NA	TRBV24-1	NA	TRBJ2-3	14	TGTGCCACCAGTGAGGGTCGGGGCACAGATACGCAGTATTTT	CATSEGRGTDTQYF
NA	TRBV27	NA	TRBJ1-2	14	TGTGCCAGCAGTTCTACCGGGGTGCACTATGGCTACACCTTC	CASSSTGVHYGYTF
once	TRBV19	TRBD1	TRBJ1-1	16	TGTGCCAGTAGTACACAGGGGGCGCGGAGGAACACTGAAGCTTTCTTT	CASSTQGARRNTEAFF
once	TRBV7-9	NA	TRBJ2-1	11	TGTGCCAGCAGCTTACAGTTTGAGCAGTTCTTC	CASSLQFEQFF
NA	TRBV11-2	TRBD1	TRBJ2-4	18	TGTGCCAGCAGCTCCATTCCTTATGGCGGGACAGGCAAAAACATTCAGTACTTC	CASSSIPYGGTGKNIQYF
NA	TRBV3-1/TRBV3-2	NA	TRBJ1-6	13	TGTGCCAGCAGCCAACCCTCGAATTCACCCCTCCACTTT	CASSQPSNSPLHF
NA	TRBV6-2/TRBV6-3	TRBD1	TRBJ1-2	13	TGTGCCAGCAGCTTCGGGACAGACTATGGCTACACCTTC	CASSFGTDYGYTF
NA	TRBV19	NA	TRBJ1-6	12	TGTGCCAGTACCTCGTCCAGTTCACCCCTCCACTTT	CASTSSSSPLHF
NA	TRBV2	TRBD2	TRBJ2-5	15	TGTGCCAGCAATACTAGGCGGGGGAGCGGCGAGACCCAGTACTTC	CASNTRRGSGETQYF
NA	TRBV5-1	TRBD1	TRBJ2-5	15	TGCGCCAGCAGCTACACTACAGGACAGGGAGGGACCCAGTACTTC	CASSYTTGQGGTQYF
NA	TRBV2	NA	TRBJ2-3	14	TGTGCCAGCAGTCCCAGCGGTTACACAGATACGCAGTATTTT	CASSPSGYTDTQYF
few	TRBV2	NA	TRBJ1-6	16	TGTGCCAGCAGTGACCGACAGAACCGGGCAAATTCACCCCTCCACTTT	CASSDRQNRANSPLHF
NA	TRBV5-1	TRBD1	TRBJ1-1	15	TGCGCCAGCAATAAAAGAGGGGGCCTGAACACTGAAGCTTTCTTT	CASNKRGGLNTEAFF
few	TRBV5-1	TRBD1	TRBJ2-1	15	TGCGCCAGCAGTCCGGACAGGGCCTCCTACAATGAGCAGTTCTTC	CASSPDRASYNEQFF
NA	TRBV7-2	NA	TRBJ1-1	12	TGTGCCAGCAGCTTACTAACAGACCAGGCTTTCTTT	CASSLLTDQAFF
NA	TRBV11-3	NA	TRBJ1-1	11	TGTGCCAGCAGCTTAGGGGGGCCAGCTTTCTTT	CASSLGGPAFF
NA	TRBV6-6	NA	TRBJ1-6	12	TGTGCCAGCAGGGCCTTAAATTCACCCCTCCACTTT	CASRALNSPLHF
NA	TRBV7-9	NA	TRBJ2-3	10	TGTGCCAGCATATCAGATACGCAGTATTTT	CASISDTQYF
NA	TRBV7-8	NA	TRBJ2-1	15	TGTGCCAGCAGCTTAGCACAGACTAACTACAATGAGCAGTTCTTC	CASSLAQTNYNEQFF
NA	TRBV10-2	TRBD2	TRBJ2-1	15	TGCGCCAGCCTAGCGGGAGCCCCCTCCTACAATGAGCAGTTCTTC	CASLAGAPSYNEQFF
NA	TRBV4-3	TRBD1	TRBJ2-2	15	TGCGCCAGCAGCTGGACAGGGGAGAACACCGGGGAGCTGTTTTTT	CASSWTGENTGELFF
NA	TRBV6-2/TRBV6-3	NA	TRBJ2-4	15	TGTGCCAGCAGCCTCATTGACGGAGACAAAAACATTCAGTACTTC	CASSLIDGDKNIQYF
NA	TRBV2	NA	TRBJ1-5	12	TGTGCCAGCAGGCCCGACGGGCAGCCCCAGCATTTT	CASRPDGQPQHF
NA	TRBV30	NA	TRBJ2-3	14	TGTGCCTGGAGTAGGGGGAGCGGCACAGATACGCAGTATTTT	CAWSRGSGTDTQYF
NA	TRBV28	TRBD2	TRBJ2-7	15	TGTGCCAGCCTCCCCGGGGAGCGGGGACCCTACGAGCAGTACTTC	CASLPGERGPYEQYF